The T cell receptor beta chain under discussion was sequenced for a study of blood T cell repertoires in COVID-19. Study at large: Spain, Italy and the United States supplied samples that represented acute and convalescent COVID-19. T cells, B-cell-depleted T cells, or PBMCs supplied cDNA or gDNA.

Authors' methods: Estimation of nucleated cell counts relied on the amplification of reference gene primers. TCRdb keeps only in-frame clones here, not all; method: immunoSEQ multiplex PCR. D and trimming were read from the DNA, whereas the V and J calls and clone size are those reported in that table. Here the sample spans about 260,000 clones, 70% to 85% being singletons. Trimming took off 7 bases at V and 12 bases at J, with 19 bases between the two ends. Germline loops: CDR1 MNHEY, CDR2 SVGAGI. The CDR3 sequence is 13 residues long. This chain joins TRBV6-5 and TRBJ2-1; no reliable D call. Sequencing was done on a sample of peripheral blood. The TCR sequence derives from a woman over 75 with acute or convalescent COVID-19. CDR3 in amino acids: CASKRLTDVVQFF. The CDR3 nucleotides read TGTGCCAGCAAAAGACTCACGGATGTGGTGCAGTTCTTC.